This is a list of T cell receptor beta chains from one sample in a study of blood T cell repertoires in COVID-19. Profiled with immunoSEQ multiplex PCR; TCRdb holds only in-frame clones, not every one. The sample has some 400,000 clones, nearly 90% seen once. Sequencing was performed on peripheral blood. The receptor source for this set is a man aged 18 to 30 with active or convalescent COVID-19. CDR3s include the opening cysteine and the closing phenylalanine or tryptophan. The D gene is left open where the match is weak. Rows give clone size only sometimes, using once, few, many, or a class for an expanded clone.

d_call	v_call	j_call	clone_size	cdr3_length	cdr3_nt	cdr3_aa
TRBD1	TRBV24-1	TRBJ2-3	-	17	TGTGCCACCAGTGATAAGCTAGACAGGGCGAGCACAGATACGCAGTATTTT	CATSDKLDRASTDTQYF
TRBD1	TRBV5-1	TRBJ2-7	-	17	TGCGCCAGCAGCTCACGGACAGGGGGGCCCACCCACTACGAGCAGTACTTC	CASSSRTGGPTHYEQYF
-	TRBV6-5	TRBJ1-2	-	14	TGTGCCAGCAGTCCGGTTCGAGAAAACTATGGCTACACCTTC	CASSPVRENYGYTF
-	TRBV29-1	TRBJ2-1	-	15	TGCAGCGTTGAAGCCCGCCAGCGTTCCTACAATGAGCAGTTCTTC	CSVEARQRSYNEQFF
TRBD2	TRBV7-2	TRBJ2-1	-	17	TGTGCCAGCAGCTTAGCGTTCAAGCGGGGGGGCCTGGATGAGCAGTTCTTC	CASSLAFKRGGLDEQFF
-	TRBV12-3/TRBV12-4	TRBJ1-2	-	13	TGTGCCAGCAGTTTAATGAGGGACTATGGCTACACCTTC	CASSLMRDYGYTF
-	TRBV27	TRBJ2-3	-	15	TGTGCCAGCAGTCGCGGAGAGGGTGCCGAAGATACGCAGTATTTT	CASSRGEGAEDTQYF
-	TRBV6-2/TRBV6-3	TRBJ1-5	-	17	TGTGCCAGCAGTTACTCGGCAGGGCTGGCCTTCAATCAGCCCCAGCATTTT	CASSYSAGLAFNQPQHF
-	TRBV6-5	TRBJ2-6	-	15	TGTGCCAGCAGTTACTCGACCGGTGGGGCCAACGTGCTGACTTTC	CASSYSTGGANVLTF
TRBD1	TRBV5-1	TRBJ2-2	-	21	TGCGCCAGCAGCTACGTCGGGGGCGCCGGGACAGGGGTGGAGAAAACCGGGGAGCTGTTTTTT	CASSYVGGAGTGVEKTGELFF
TRBD2	TRBV4-1	TRBJ2-1	-	19	TGCGCCAGCAGCCCGGCGCGAGCGGGGGGACTTAGCTCCTACAATGAGCAGTTCTTC	CASSPARAGGLSSYNEQFF
TRBD1	TRBV5-1	TRBJ2-5	-	14	TGCGCCAGCAGCCTATCAGGGGGATCAGAGACCCAGTACTTC	CASSLSGGSETQYF
-	TRBV2	TRBJ1-3	-	15	TGTGCCAGCAGCGGAGACAGAAACTCTGGAAACACCATATATTTT	CASSGDRNSGNTIYF
-	TRBV30	TRBJ1-6	few	17	TGTGCCTGGAGTGTCCTGACAGTAGTGTCCTATAATTCACCCCTCCACTTT	CAWSVLTVVSYNSPLHF
TRBD1	TRBV3-1/TRBV3-2	TRBJ2-1	-	17	TGTGCCAGCAGCCAAGGCAATACAGGGGGCTTCAGTAATGAGCAGTTCTTC	CASSQGNTGGFSNEQFF
-	TRBV5-5	TRBJ2-7	-	14	TGTGCCAGCAGCTTAGGAGGGCCGAGCTACGAGCAGTACTTC	CASSLGGPSYEQYF
TRBD1	TRBV5-1	TRBJ2-5	-	15	TGCGCCAGCAGCTTGGGGGGGACAGAGAGGAAGACCCAGTACTTC	CASSLGGTERKTQYF
-	TRBV7-2	TRBJ1-2	-	12	TGTGCCAGCAGCTTAGTTCCACTCGGCTACACCTTC	CASSLVPLGYTF
-	TRBV4-3	TRBJ2-3	-	14	TGCGCCAGCAGCGAGTCTAGCAGCGTTGGTACGCAGTATTTT	CASSESSSVGTQYF
-	TRBV5-6	TRBJ2-7	-	13	TGTGCCAGCAGCTTGGGCGGGGACTACGAGCAGTACTTC	CASSLGGDYEQYF
-	TRBV3-1/TRBV3-2	TRBJ2-2	-	17	TGTGCCAGCAGCCACTTACTATGGCGGTCGAACACCGGGGAGCTGTTTTTT	CASSHLLWRSNTGELFF
-	TRBV7-3	TRBJ2-1	-	13	TGTGCCAGCAGCTCCCAACAGGGTACTGAGCAGTTCTTC	CASSSQQGTEQFF
-	TRBV7-3	TRBJ2-3	-	18	TGTGCCAGCAGCTTAACGGGAGATAGGCGAGGAAGCACAGATACGCAGTATTTT	CASSLTGDRRGSTDTQYF
-	TRBV28	TRBJ1-1	-	14	TGTGCCAGCAGTCCCCCGACAGGCAACACTGAAGCTTTCTTT	CASSPPTGNTEAFF
-	TRBV5-1	TRBJ2-2	-	16	TGCGCCAGCAGCTTGGTTGTGCCAACAAACACCGGGGAGCTGTTTTTT	CASSLVVPTNTGELFF
-	TRBV29-1	TRBJ1-1	-	11	TGCAGCCCGCGACGGGGCACTGAAGCTTTCTTT	CSPRRGTEAFF
TRBD1	TRBV25-1	TRBJ2-7	-	15	TGTGCCAGCAGAAAGGGAACAGGGGGTGCCTACGAGCAGTACTTC	CASRKGTGGAYEQYF
TRBD1	TRBV9	TRBJ2-7	-	15	TGTGCCAGCAGCCCGTGGGACAGGCCAACAGGTGGGCAGTACTTC	CASSPWDRPTGGQYF
TRBD2	TRBV2	TRBJ2-5	-	18	TGTGCCAGCAAAAGGGCTAGCGGGGGGGCAATTAAGCAAGAGACCCAGTACTTC	CASKRASGGAIKQETQYF
-	TRBV29-1	TRBJ2-7	-	11	TGCAGCGTTGGGACAATCCACGAGCAGTACTTC	CSVGTIHEQYF
TRBD2	TRBV2	TRBJ2-5	once	16	TGTGCCAGCAGGCCCTCTGGACTAGCGGGACCTCAGACCCAGTACTTC	CASRPSGLAGPQTQYF
TRBD1	TRBV20-1	TRBJ1-6	-	15	TGCAGTGCTAGTGTGACAGGGGGCAATAATTCACCCCTCCACTTT	CSASVTGGNNSPLHF
-	TRBV7-2	TRBJ2-1	-	15	TGTGCCAGCAACCCCCTGGGGGGAGACTACAATGAGCAGTTCTTC	CASNPLGGDYNEQFF
TRBD1	TRBV28	TRBJ1-5	-	15	TGTGCCAGCACTTTGGGACAGGGGAGAGGTCAGCCCCAGCATTTT	CASTLGQGRGQPQHF
TRBD1	TRBV28	TRBJ1-2	-	16	TGTGCCAGCAGTAGATACCGGACAGGAGGGACTGATGGCTACACCTTC	CASSRYRTGGTDGYTF
TRBD1	TRBV28	TRBJ1-5	-	15	TGTGCCAGCAGCACCCGACAGGGGGTATCTCAGCCCCAGCATTTT	CASSTRQGVSQPQHF
-	TRBV7-2	TRBJ1-1	-	13	TGTGCCAGCCGGGGGGCGGTAAACACTGAAGCTTTCTTT	CASRGAVNTEAFF
-	TRBV2	TRBJ1-6	-	15	TGTGCATCCCGGGAGGTTTATTCCTATAATTCACCCCTCCACTTT	CASREVYSYNSPLHF
-	TRBV4-3	TRBJ2-7	-	18	TGCGCCAGCAGCCAAGCCCGGGGGGCGGGAACCCGCTCCTACGAGCAGTACTTC	CASSQARGAGTRSYEQYF